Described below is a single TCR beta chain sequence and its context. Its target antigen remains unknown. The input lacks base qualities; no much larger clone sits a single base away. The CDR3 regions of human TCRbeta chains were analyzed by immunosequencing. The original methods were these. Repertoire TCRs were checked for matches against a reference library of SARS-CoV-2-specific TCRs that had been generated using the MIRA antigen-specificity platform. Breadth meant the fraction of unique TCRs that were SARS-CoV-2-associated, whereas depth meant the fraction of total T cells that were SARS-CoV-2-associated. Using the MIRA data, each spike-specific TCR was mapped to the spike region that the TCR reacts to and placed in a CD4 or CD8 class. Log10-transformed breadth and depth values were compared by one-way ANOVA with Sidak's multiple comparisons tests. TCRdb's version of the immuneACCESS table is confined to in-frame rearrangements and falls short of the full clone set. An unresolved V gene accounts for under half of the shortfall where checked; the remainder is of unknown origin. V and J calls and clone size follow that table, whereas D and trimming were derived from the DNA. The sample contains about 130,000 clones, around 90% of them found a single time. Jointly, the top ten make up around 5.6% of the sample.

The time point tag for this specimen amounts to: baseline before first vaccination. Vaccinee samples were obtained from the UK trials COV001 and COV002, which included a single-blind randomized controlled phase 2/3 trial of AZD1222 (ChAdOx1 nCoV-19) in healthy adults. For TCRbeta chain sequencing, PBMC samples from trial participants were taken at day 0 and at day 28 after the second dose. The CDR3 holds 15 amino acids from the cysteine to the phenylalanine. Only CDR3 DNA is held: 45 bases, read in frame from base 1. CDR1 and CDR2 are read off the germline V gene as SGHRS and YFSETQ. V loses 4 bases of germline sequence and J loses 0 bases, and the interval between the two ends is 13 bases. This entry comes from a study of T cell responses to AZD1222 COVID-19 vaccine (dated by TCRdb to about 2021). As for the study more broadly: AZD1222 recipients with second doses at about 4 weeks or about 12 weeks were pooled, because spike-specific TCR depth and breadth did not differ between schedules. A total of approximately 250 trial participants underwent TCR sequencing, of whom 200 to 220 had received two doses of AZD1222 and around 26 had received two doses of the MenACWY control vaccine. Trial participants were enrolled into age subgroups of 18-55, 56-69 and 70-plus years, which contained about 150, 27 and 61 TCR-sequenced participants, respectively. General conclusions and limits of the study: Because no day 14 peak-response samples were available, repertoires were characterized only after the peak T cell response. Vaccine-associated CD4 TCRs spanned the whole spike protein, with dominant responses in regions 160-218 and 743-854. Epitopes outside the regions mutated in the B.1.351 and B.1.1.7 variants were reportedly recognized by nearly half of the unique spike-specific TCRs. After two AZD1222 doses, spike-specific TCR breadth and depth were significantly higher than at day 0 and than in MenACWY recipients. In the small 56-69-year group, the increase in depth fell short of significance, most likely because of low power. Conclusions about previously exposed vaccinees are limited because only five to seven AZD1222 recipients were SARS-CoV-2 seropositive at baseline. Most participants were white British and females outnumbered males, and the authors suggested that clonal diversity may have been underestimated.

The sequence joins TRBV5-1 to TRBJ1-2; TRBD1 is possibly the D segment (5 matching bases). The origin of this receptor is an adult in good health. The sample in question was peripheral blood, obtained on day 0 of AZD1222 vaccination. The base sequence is TGCGCCAGCAGCCCGGACACAAGGACTAACTATGGCTACACCTTC. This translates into CASSPDTRTNYGYTF. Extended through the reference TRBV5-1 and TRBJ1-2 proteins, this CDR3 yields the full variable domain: KAGVTQTPRYLIKTRGQQVTLSCSPISGHRSVSWYQQTPGQGLQFLFEYFSETQRNKGNFPGRFSGRQFSNSRSEMNVSTLELGDSALYLCASSPDTRTNYGYTFGSGTRLTVV.